Each of the 4 T cell receptor beta chains below was sequenced from the same sample in a study of spatial heterogeneity in lung cancer. The time point here: sample taken at primary tumor resection. Whole RNA from tumor, nontumor lung or frozen PBMC was sequenced unsorted. Each CDR3 protein is one row after TCRdb ran MiXCR on the 5' RACE reads. The data show around 60,000 distinct CDR3 sequences, 7.5% to 9% seen once. The sequencing used PBMCs, collected at surgery. The receptor set was obtained from a female donor with early-stage non-small cell lung cancer.

This clonotype was seen at least ten times. The chain recombines TRBV18 with TRBJ2-7; 7 nucleotides agree with TRBD1. The trim removed 0 bases at V and 3 bases at J, leaving 2 bases unmatched. Germline V gene data show CDR1 as KGHSH and CDR2 as LQKENI. This CDR3 is built from 14 residues. CDR3 loop: CASSPPTGDYEQYF. The CDR3 nucleotides are TGTGCCAGCTCACCACCCACAGGGGACTACGAGCAGTACTTC. The complete variable domain, with remaining parts taken from reference TRBV18 and TRBJ2-7, reads NAGVMQNPRHLVRRRGQEARLRCSPMKGHSHVYWYRQLPEEGLKFMVYLQKENIIDESGMPKERFSAEFPKEGPSILRIQQVVRGDSAAYFCASSPPTGDYEQYFGPGTRLTVT.

The CDR3 here is CASMGTGGEDTQYF. The CDR3 DNA reads TGCGCCAGCATGGGGACAGGGGGTGAAGATACGCAGTATTTT. V gene TRBV5-1 combines with J gene TRBJ2-3; 11 bases agree with TRBD1. This CDR3 spans 14 amino acids. Germline V CDR1 and CDR2: SGHRS, YFSETQ. J was trimmed by 5 bases and V by 6 bases; bases with no gene match: 5.

This clonotype occurred a few times. The chain joins TRBV3-1 to TRBJ1-3, with no clear D. Deletions cut 2 bases from V and 2 bases from J, with 7 bases between. Germline V gene data show CDR1 as LGHDT and CDR2 as YNNKEL (reference sequence). The CDR3 contains 14 residues. CDR3 DNA: TGTGCCAGCAGCCAAAGGAACACTGGAAACACCATATATTTT. Translation: CASSQRNTGNTIYF.

This clonotype was seen many times. Written as DNA, the CDR3 is TGTGCCAGCAGCGCGGACAGGGGGTACAGCTATGAGCAGTTCTTC. Encoded protein: CASSADRGYSYEQFF. The rearrangement joins TRBV9 to TRBJ2-1; 10 bases are a match to TRBD1. The V gene's germline CDR1 is SGDLS and CDR2 YYNGEE. J was trimmed by 8 bases and V by 3 bases; bases with no gene match: 8. The CDR3 extends over 15 amino acids.